Sequencing of this TCR beta chain was carried out in a study of beta chain features in type 1 diabetes. A remark on this clone: Its specificity is not known.

Germline values: CDR1 SQVTM, CDR2 ANQGSEA. V shed 2 bases and J 8 bases; nucleotides not matched to a gene: 8. This CDR3 contains 14 residues. The isolated RNA, all of it, was reverse transcribed, so expressed TCRB transcripts were what got sequenced. Naive, central memory and regulatory T cell samples averaged approximately 3.9 million immunoSEQ reads each. Sequencing used immunoSEQ multiplex PCR; TCRdb keeps in-frame clones, though not all of them. The data show 200,000 to 300,000 clones, with around 20% seen just once and around 0.03% held by the top ten. Study results and limitations: Insertion counts at VDJ junctions were lower in type 1 diabetes patients, who also showed more deletions there. These data did not resolve whether HLA type affects TCRB rearrangement. Across all four CD4+ subsets, people with type 1 diabetes showed modestly shorter TCRB CDR3s.

The chain links TRBV29-1 to TRBJ2-3, with TRBD1 identical over 9 bases. The sequence was obtained from a woman between 35 and 50 years old with type 1 diabetes. The sample taken for sequencing was naive CD4+ T cells from blood. This CDR3 is CSVERDRAVGTQYF. CDR3 DNA: TGCAGCGTTGAAAGGGACAGGGCGGTTGGTACGCAGTATTTT.